This record looks at one TCR beta chain sequence and its context. The antigen is not known. MiXCR, run by TCRdb on the 5' RACE reads, gives a single entry per CDR3 protein. The sample holds 450,000 or so distinct CDR3 sequences, 14% seen once. The data were obtained in a study of identical twins. Study-wide results and caveats: In drawing conclusions, the study used cross-sectional statistical analysis and did not follow the same donors. Monozygotic twins shared more out-of-frame TCR alpha than recombination models predicted.

CDR1 is SGHRS and CDR2 is YFSETQ in the germline V gene. The V end lost 4 bases, the J end lost 2 bases, and 13 bases lay between the germline ends. The CDR3 contains 14 residues. These data also formed part of another study, on yellow fever vaccine responses in identical twins.

The sequenced material came from CD4+ T cells sorted from blood. The chain has TRBV5-1 and TRBJ2-7; D is unclear. This receptor was obtained from a woman aged 18 to 35 in good health. The CDR3 loop is CASSPEPPTYEQYF. The CDR3 DNA sequence: TGCGCCAGCAGCCCAGAGCCCCCAACCTACGAGCAGTACTTC.